The clone carrying this T cell receptor beta chain showed up just a few times. This sample is drawn from a study of T-cell memory formation after mild COVID-19. About the study: Clustering of TCRs was largely donor specific.

Constant-segment primers were used for 5'RACE, and the resulting TCR alpha and TCR beta cDNA libraries carried sample barcodes and UMIs. TCRdb called the 5' RACE reads again in MiXCR, with one record for every CDR3 protein. The sample holds fewer than 450,000 distinct CDR3 sequences; 20% to 25% are singletons and the top ten take around 12%. The receptor was derived from an adult woman who had mild COVID-19 (a few samples of this study predate the infection). Cell type and time point are not known. Specimen: PBMCs or a T cell subset sorted from them (not recorded which).

This CDR3 is CAWSKGQGGGYTF. CDR3 DNA: TGTGCCTGGAGTAAAGGGCAGGGAGGCGGCTACACCTTC. The J gene is TRBJ1-2, the V gene TRBV30, with a tentative D call TRBD1 (5 bases). V was cut by 2 bases and J by 8 bases, with 15 bases left in between. Germline loops: CDR1 GTSNPN, CDR2 SVGIG (reference sequence). This CDR3 comprises 13 residues.